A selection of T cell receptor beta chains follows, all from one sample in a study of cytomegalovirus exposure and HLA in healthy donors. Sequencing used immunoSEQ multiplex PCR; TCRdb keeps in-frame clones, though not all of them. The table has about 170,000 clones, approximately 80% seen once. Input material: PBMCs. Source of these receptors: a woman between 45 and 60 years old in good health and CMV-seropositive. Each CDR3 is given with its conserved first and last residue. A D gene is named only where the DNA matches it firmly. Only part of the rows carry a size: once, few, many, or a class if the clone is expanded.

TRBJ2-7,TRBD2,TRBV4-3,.,TGCGCCAGCAGCCAAGTAACTAGCGGGACCTACGAGCAGTACTTC,CASSQVTSGTYEQYF
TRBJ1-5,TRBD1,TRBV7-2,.,TGTGCCAGCAGCTTAGGCTGGAACAGGGGCGATCAGCCCCAGCATTTT,CASSLGWNRGDQPQHF
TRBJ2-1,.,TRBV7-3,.,TGTGCCAGCAGTCATGGTGGGCATGAGCAGTTCTTC,CASSHGGHEQFF
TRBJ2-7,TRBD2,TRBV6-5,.,TGTGCCAGCAGCTCAAGCGGGAGCGTCCGTCAGTACTTC,CASSSSGSVRQYF
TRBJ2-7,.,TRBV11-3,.,TGTGCCAGCAGCCCCTATGACAGCCACTACGAGCAGTACTTC,CASSPYDSHYEQYF
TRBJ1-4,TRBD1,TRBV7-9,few,TGTGCCAGCAGCTTACCCCCGGGACAGGACCTCCTAGATGAAAAACTGTTTTTT,CASSLPPGQDLLDEKLFF
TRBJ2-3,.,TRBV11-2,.,TGTGCCAGCAGCTCGAGTTTAGGGGGCACAGATACGCAGTATTTT,CASSSSLGGTDTQYF
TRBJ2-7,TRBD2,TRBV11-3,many,TGTGCCAGCTTCTCACGGGGGGGGTTCTACGAGCAGTACTTC,CASFSRGGFYEQYF
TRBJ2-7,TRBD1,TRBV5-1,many,TGCGCCAGCAGCTTGGAAGCCCGGGGACAGGGGGTAAGAAAGGGCGAGCAGTACTTC,CASSLEARGQGVRKGEQYF
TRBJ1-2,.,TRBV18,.,TGTGCCAGCTCACCACGAACAGGTGACGGCTACACCTTC,CASSPRTGDGYTF
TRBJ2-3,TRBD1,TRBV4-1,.,TGCGCCAGCGCAAGACAGGGTCGCCGGAGCACAGATACGCAGTATTTT,CASARQGRRSTDTQYF
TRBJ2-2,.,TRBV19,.,TGTGCCAGTAGTATCCCTGGGGGCCGAGACACCGGGGAGCTGTTTTTT,CASSIPGGRDTGELFF
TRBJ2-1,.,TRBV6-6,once,TGTGCCAGCAGTACGGGGATCATCAATGAGCAGTTCTTC,CASSTGIINEQFF
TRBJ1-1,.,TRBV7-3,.,TGTGCCAGCAGCTTCCAGGGAAGAGGCACTGAAGCTTTCTTT,CASSFQGRGTEAFF
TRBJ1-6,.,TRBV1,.,TGCACCAGCAGCCTCGGGACAGGGCATTCACCCCTCCACTTT,CTSSLGTGHSPLHF
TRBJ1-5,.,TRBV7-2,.,TGTGCCAGCAGCCTACAGGGTTCAGGCAATCAGCCCCAGCATTTT,CASSLQGSGNQPQHF
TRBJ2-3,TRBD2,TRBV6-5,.,TGTGCCAGCAGTTTGGGAGCGGGGGTCACAGATACGCAGTATTTT,CASSLGAGVTDTQYF
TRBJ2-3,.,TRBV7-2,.,TGTGCCAGCAGACCCCTGGGCCACTCGGATACGCAGTATTTT,CASRPLGHSDTQYF
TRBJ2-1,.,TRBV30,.,TGTGCCTGGAGTGGGGGGCGTAGTTACAATGAGCAGTTCTTC,CAWSGGRSYNEQFF
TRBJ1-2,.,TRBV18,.,TGTGCCAGCTCACCTTTGGGGGACAACTCCGGTGGCTACACCTTC,CASSPLGDNSGGYTF
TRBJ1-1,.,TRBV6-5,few,TGTGCCAGCAGTTACTCACCACCCCCTGAGGGCACTGAAGCTTTCTTT,CASSYSPPPEGTEAFF
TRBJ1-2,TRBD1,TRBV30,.,TGTGCCTGGAGTGTACAGGGGACAGGGGGTGGCTACACCTTC,CAWSVQGTGGGYTF
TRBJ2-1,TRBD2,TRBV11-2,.,TGTGCCAGCAGCCGATTAGCGGGGAGCTCCTACAATGAGCAGTTCTTC,CASSRLAGSSYNEQFF
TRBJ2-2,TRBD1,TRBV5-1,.,TGCGCCAGCAGCTTGACAGGGGACACCGGGGAGCTGTTTTTT,CASSLTGDTGELFF
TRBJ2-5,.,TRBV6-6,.,TGTGCCAGCAGCCCGCAAGAGACCCAGTACTTC,CASSPQETQYF
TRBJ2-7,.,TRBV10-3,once,TGTGCCATCAGCGACGGGTTCTACGAGCAGTACTTC,CAISDGFYEQYF
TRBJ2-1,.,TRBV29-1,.,TGCAGCGTTGCGAGGTCCAATAGCCATGAGCAGTTCTTC,CSVARSNSHEQFF
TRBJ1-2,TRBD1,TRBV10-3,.,TGTGCCATCAGTGGACCGGGACAGGGGTCTGGCTACACCTTC,CAISGPGQGSGYTF
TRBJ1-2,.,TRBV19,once,TGTGCCAGTAGTATACAGGGGACTGGCTACACCTTC,CASSIQGTGYTF
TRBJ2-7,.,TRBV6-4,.,TGTGCCAGCATCCACAGAACTTACGAGCAGTACTTC,CASIHRTYEQYF
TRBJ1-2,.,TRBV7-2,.,TGTGCCAGCAGCCCAAGCAGGGCAGTTACTAACTATGGCTACACCTTC,CASSPSRAVTNYGYTF
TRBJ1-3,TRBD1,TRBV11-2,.,TGTGCCAGCAGCTCGGCGGGACAGGGGGTCGGAAACACCATATATTTT,CASSSAGQGVGNTIYF
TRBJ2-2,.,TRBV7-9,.,TGTGCCAGCAGCTTAGCATATTCCAGGGATGCCGGGGAGCTGTTTTTT,CASSLAYSRDAGELFF
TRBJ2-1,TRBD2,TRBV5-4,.,TGTGCCAGCAGTTTAGCGGGTAGCTACAATGAGCAGTTCTTC,CASSLAGSYNEQFF
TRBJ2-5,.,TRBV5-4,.,TGTGCCAGCAGCTTGGTCGGGACACCAGGGGAGACCCAGTACTTC,CASSLVGTPGETQYF
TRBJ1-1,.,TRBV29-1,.,TGCAGCGTTGAGGGCCAGCTGAACACTGAAGCTTTCTTT,CSVEGQLNTEAFF
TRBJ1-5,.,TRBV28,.,TGTGCCAGCAGTTTATGGGTCCCCCAAAGGAGTCAGCCCCAGCATTTT,CASSLWVPQRSQPQHF
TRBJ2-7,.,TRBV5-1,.,TGCGCCAGCAGCTTGTCAGCCTACGAGCAGTACTTC,CASSLSAYEQYF
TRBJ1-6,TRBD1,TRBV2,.,TGTGCCAGCCGCAGAGGGGGACAGGGCACCTATAATTCACCCCTCCACTTT,CASRRGGQGTYNSPLHF
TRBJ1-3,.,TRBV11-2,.,TGTGCCAGCAGCTTAGCGGCGGTATACTCTGGAAACACCATATATTTT,CASSLAAVYSGNTIYF
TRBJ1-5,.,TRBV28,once,TGTGCCAGCACTATTCAGGGATACGGCAATCAGCCCCAGCATTTT,CASTIQGYGNQPQHF
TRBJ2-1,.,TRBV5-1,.,TGCGCCAGCAGCTTGGGCGGGTTAAGCTCCTACAATGAGCAGTTCTTC,CASSLGGLSSYNEQFF
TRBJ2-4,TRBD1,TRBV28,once,TGTGCCAGCAGTGCAGACAGGGGGTGGGAAAACATTCAGTACTTC,CASSADRGWENIQYF
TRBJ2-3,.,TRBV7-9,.,TGTGCCAGCAGCCGCGCTACTCCCACAGATACGCAGTATTTT,CASSRATPTDTQYF
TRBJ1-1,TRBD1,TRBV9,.,TGTGCCAGCAGCCCCATTCGATCCCCCGGGACAGGCATCAACACTGAAGCTTTCTTT,CASSPIRSPGTGINTEAFF
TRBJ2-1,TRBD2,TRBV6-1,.,TGTGCCAGCAGTGTAGTTGGGGGGGGTCTCTACAATGAGCAGTTCTTC,CASSVVGGGLYNEQFF
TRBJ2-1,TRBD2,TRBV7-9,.,TGTGCCAGCAGCATACGAGCGGGAGGAGCGAATGAGCAGTTCTTC,CASSIRAGGANEQFF
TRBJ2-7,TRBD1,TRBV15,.,TGTGCCACCAGCAGAGATACAGGGGGGCAGCAGTACTTC,CATSRDTGGQQYF
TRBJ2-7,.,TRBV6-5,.,TGTGCCAGCAGTTACTCACGACAGGGACTCTCCTACGAGCAGTACTTC,CASSYSRQGLSYEQYF
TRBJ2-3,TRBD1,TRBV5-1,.,TGCGCCAGCAGCTTGGGGGGACAGCGGACAGATACGCAGTATTTT,CASSLGGQRTDTQYF
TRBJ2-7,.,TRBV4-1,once,TGCGCCAGCAGCCAAGATCAGGCCCTTAGGGAGCAGTACTTC,CASSQDQALREQYF
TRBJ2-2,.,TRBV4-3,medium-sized,TGCGCCAGCAGCCAAGGTGTTCCGACTCGCACCGGGGAGCTGTTTTTT,CASSQGVPTRTGELFF
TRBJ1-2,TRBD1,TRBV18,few,TGTGCCAGCTCACCGACAGGGGAGGGCTATGGCTACACCTTC,CASSPTGEGYGYTF
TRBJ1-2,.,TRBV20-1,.,TGCAGTGCTTTGGACAGAGGTACCTACACCTTC,CSALDRGTYTF
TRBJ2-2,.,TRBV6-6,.,TGTGCCAGCAGCATCATACGAGGCGGGGAGCTGTTTTTT,CASSIIRGGELFF